This record covers a single T cell receptor beta chain. Its matching antigen is unknown. This specimen belongs to a study of regulatory dendritic cells for organ transplantation. The CDR3 totals 15 residues. The V segment lost 6 bases and the J segment 3 bases; nucleotides outside the gene matches: 7. CDR1 is MDHEN and CDR2 is SYDVKM in the germline V gene. Naive CD45RA+ and memory CD45RO+ CD4+ or CD8+ T cells were FACS-sorted. General study findings and limits: Memory CD8+ clonal expansion seemed more limited with regulatory than mature dendritic cells. Naive T cells showed high diversity, memory cells less, memory CD8+ least. Of resting T cell subsets, memory CD8+ had the most alloreactive clonotypes.

Using immunoSEQ multiplex PCR, the repertoire was profiled, and TCRdb retains in-frame clones only, with some absent. This table holds 30,000 to 45,000 clones, approximately 90% found once. The receptor was derived from a human donor in good health. The chain uses TRBV28 and TRBJ2-7; 11 nucleotides align to TRBD2. Sequenced: naive CD8+ T cells from blood. Subset in this sample: CD45RA+ naive T cells. CDR3 in DNA: TGTGCCAGCAGCCGTCTCACTAGCGGGGGCTACGAGCAGTACTTC. Protein: CASSRLTSGGYEQYF.